These 27 T cell receptor beta chains came from one sample sequenced in a study of identical twins. TCRdb reprocessed the 5' RACE reads via MiXCR and lists one record per CDR3 protein. The sample lists about 890,000 distinct CDR3 sequences, roughly 12% occurring once. This sample was shared with a second study, whose subject was yellow fever vaccine responses in identical twins.

Sequenced: PBMCs. These receptors were taken from a woman aged 18-30 years in good health.

In its sample, this clonotype was seen a few times. The chain joins TRBV5-1 to TRBJ2-4; 7 nucleotides match TRBD1. After removal of 4 bases from V and 1 base from J, the junction contained 5 bases not matched to a gene. This CDR3 region has 15 residues. CDR1 and CDR2 (germline): SGHRS, YFSETQ. The CDR3 sequence: CASSKQGKAKNIQYF. The CDR3 nucleotides read TGCGCCAGCAGCAAACAGGGGAAGGCCAAAAACATTCAGTACTTC.

The table lists this clonotype with a few counts. V and J are TRBV20-1 and TRBJ1-4, with 8 bases aligning to TRBD1. In germline, CDR1 is DFQATT, CDR2 SNEGSKA (reference sequence). V was pared by 0 bases and J by 6 bases, with 3 bases of the junction left unmatched. The CDR3 consists of 14 residues. The CDR3 loop is CSAREDRVDEKLFF. The CDR3 DNA follows: TGCAGTGCTAGAGAGGACAGGGTTGATGAAAAACTGTTTTTT.

V is TRBV12-3 or TRBV12-4 and J is TRBJ1-2; D ambiguous. The CDR3 totals 13 residues. Deletions cut 7 bases from V and 2 bases from J, with 11 bases between. CDR3 in amino acids: CASTPARNYGYTF. CDR3 in DNA: TGTGCCAGCACCCCGGCGCGGAACTATGGCTACACCTTC.

This clonotype was seen only a few times. The chain has TRBV10-3 and TRBJ2-7; D ambiguous. This CDR3 is built from 13 residues. Trimming removed 2 bases from V and 0 bases from J, with 5 bases in between. Germline-derived CDR1 and CDR2 are ENHRY and SYGVKD. CDR3 DNA sequence: TGTGCCATCAGTGAGCAGGACTCCTACGAGCAGTACGTC. Translated, it gives CAISEQDSYEQYV.

The genes are TRBV6-1 and TRBJ2-2, with 12 bases identical to TRBD2. The CDR3 has 16 amino acids. V shed 5 bases, J shed 4 bases, and the junction held 5 bases outside the gene matches. Germline loops: CDR1 MNHNS, CDR2 SASEGT. The CDR3 region is CASSPSGGGATGELFF. DNA for the CDR3: TGTGCCAGCAGTCCTAGCGGGGGGGGCGCCACCGGGGAGCTGTTTTTT.

This clonotype was observed a handful of times. The chain joins TRBV20-1 to TRBJ2-1; D unclear. V lost 0 bases and J 2 bases, leaving 11 bases between the germline ends. Germline V CDR1 and CDR2: DFQATT, SNEGSKA (reference sequence). This CDR3 comprises 15 residues. The DNA of the CDR3 is TGCAGTGCTAGAGATCGGGTGAAACCCTACAATGAGCAGTTCTTC. Translation gives CSARDRVKPYNEQFF.

This clonotype was seen many times. The gene calls are TRBV7-2 and TRBJ2-1; 7 bases agree with TRBD2. CDR1 is SGHTA, CDR2 FQGNSA, per germline. The junction had 6 bases not matched to a gene; V was cut back by 3 bases and J by 4 bases. This CDR3 has 15 amino acids. CDR3 sequence: CASSLSGLGYNEQFF. The CDR3 DNA reads TGTGCCAGCAGCTTGTCCGGACTAGGATACAATGAGCAGTTCTTC.

The CDR3 coding sequence is TGCGCCAGCAGCCCCAGGACTAGCGGGAGCGGTTACGAGCAGTACTTC. Translated, it gives CASSPRTSGSGYEQYF. This rearrangement joins TRBV5-1 to TRBJ2-7, with 13 positions matching TRBD2. This CDR3 region has 16 residues. V shed 4 bases, J shed 4 bases, and the junction held 8 bases outside the gene matches. Germline CDR1 and CDR2: SGHRS and YFSETQ. Full variable domain (missing parts from reference TRBV5-1 and TRBJ2-7): KAGVTQTPRYLIKTRGQQVTLSCSPISGHRSVSWYQQTPGQGLQFLFEYFSETQRNKGNFPGRFSGRQFSNSRSEMNVSTLELGDSALYLCASSPRTSGSGYEQYFGPGTRLTVT.

This clonotype was detected a few times. The V gene is TRBV5-1, the J gene TRBJ2-3; 15 nucleotides line up with TRBD2. CDR3 length: 19 residues. Germline V gene data show CDR1 as SGHRS and CDR2 as YFSETQ. V dropped 4 bases and J dropped 0; count of bases not matched to a gene: 9. As DNA, the CDR3 is TGCGCCAGCAGCCCCGGGACTAGCGGGGGGCCCCTCAGCACAGATACGCAGTATTTT. Protein product: CASSPGTSGGPLSTDTQYF.

This clonotype was counted a few times. This rearrangement joins TRBV3-1 to TRBJ2-1, with D perhaps matching TRBD2 (6 bases). This CDR3 contains 14 residues. The V gene's germline CDR1 is LGHDT and CDR2 YNNKEL (reference sequence). V gave up 5 bases and J gave up 8 bases, with 16 bases separating them. In DNA form, the CDR3 reads TGTGCCAGCAGCTGGCGGGACTCAGGTGATGAGCAGTTCTTC. Residues: CASSWRDSGDEQFF.

This clonotype turned up a few times. The chain carries TRBV19 and TRBJ1-2; no clear D gene. V lost 5 bases to trimming and J lost 4 bases, with 14 bases between them. The CDR3 runs to 14 residues. CDR1 and CDR2 (germline): LNHDA, SQIVND (reference sequence). The CDR3 protein is CASSPPDGLYGYTF. The CDR3 DNA reads as TGTGCCAGTAGTCCCCCTGACGGACTCTATGGCTACACCTTC.

This clonotype came up a few times. The J gene is TRBJ2-3, the V gene TRBV4-1; TRBD2 aligns across 9 bases. The junction had 11 bases not matched to a gene; V was cut back by 7 bases and J by 3 bases. CDR3 length equals 16 residues. CDR1 and CDR2 (germline): MGHRA, YSYEKL. The CDR3 nucleotides are TGCGCCAGCACGCGCGTAGCGGGAGTGTTGACAGATACGCAGTATTTT. This translates into CASTRVAGVLTDTQYF.

The count of this clonotype is one. The chain carries TRBV3-1 and TRBJ2-5; either TRBD1 or TRBD2 may fit D (5 bases each). V was trimmed by 3 bases and J by 4 bases, leaving 15 bases between them. CDR3 length equals 15 residues. The germline gives CDR1 LGHDT, CDR2 YNNKEL (reference sequence). The CDR3 is CASSQRGPRGETQYF. CDR3 DNA sequence: TGTGCCAGCAGCCAGAGGGGACCTAGGGGAGAGACCCAGTACTTC.

This clonotype has just a few counts. This chain joins TRBV6-5 and TRBJ1-6; no clear D. Looked up from germline, CDR1 is MNHEY and CDR2 is SVGAGI. The CDR3 covers 14 residues. Trimming took off 3 bases at V and 5 bases at J, with 8 bases between the two ends. The CDR3: CASSYSGDNSPLHF. CDR3 DNA: TGTGCCAGCAGTTATAGTGGCGATAATTCACCCCTCCACTTT.

This clonotype turned up a few times. The chain carries TRBV9 and TRBJ2-7; D is unclear. The CDR3 has 20 amino acids. CDR1 is SGDLS, CDR2 YYNGEE, per germline. Trimming took 4 bases from V and 0 from J, leaving 29 bases between them. In DNA form, the CDR3 reads TGTGCCAGCAGCCTCCCCTCCCATTTGAGACACCCGGAAAGCTCCTACGAGCAGTACGTC. This codes for CASSLPSHLRHPESSYEQYV.

This clonotype has a handful of counts. V gene TRBV5-1 combines with J gene TRBJ2-7; D gene unclear. V lost 0 bases to trimming and J lost 3 bases, with 10 bases between them. The germline V gene has CDR1 SGHRS and CDR2 YFSETQ. The CDR3 is 14 residues long. CDR3 sequence reads: CASSLGIGNYEQYV. The CDR3 nucleotides are TGCGCCAGCAGCTTGGGGATAGGAAACTACGAGCAGTACGTC.

The chain combines TRBV5-6 with TRBJ1-2; 9 bases agree with TRBD1. After removal of 4 bases from V and 8 bases from J, the junction contained 3 bases not matched to a gene. Looked up from germline, CDR1 is SGHDT and CDR2 is YYEEEE. The CDR3 totals 12 residues. Here the CDR3 reads CASSGTGRGYTF. In DNA form, the CDR3 reads TGTGCCAGCAGCGGGACAGGGCGAGGCTACACCTTC.

The chain uses TRBV20-1 and TRBJ2-3, with 13 nucleotides matching TRBD2. The CDR3 has 14 amino acids. Looked up from germline, CDR1 is DFQATT and CDR2 is SNEGSKA (reference sequence). J lost 5 bases, V lost 6 bases, and 5 bases had no gene match. CDR3 loop: CSARTSGRLDTQYF. In DNA form, the CDR3 reads TGCAGTGCACGGACTAGCGGGAGATTAGATACGCAGTATTTT.

This clonotype was seen at least ten times. V and J are TRBV5-5 and TRBJ2-2; D not resolved. Germline V gives CDR1 SGHKS, CDR2 YYEKEE (reference sequence). The V and J ends lost 6 bases and 4 bases respectively, with 16 bases between them. This CDR3 is built from 15 residues. CDR3 region: CASTELGLSTGELFF. The CDR3 nucleotides are TGTGCCAGCACCGAGTTAGGCCTGAGCACCGGGGAGCTGTTTTTT.

The chain joins TRBV2 to TRBJ2-7; possibly TRBD1 for D (5 bases). The CDR3 runs to 13 residues. Deletions cut 7 bases from V and 3 bases from J, with 13 bases between. Germline V gives CDR1 SNHLY, CDR2 FYNNEI. The CDR3 DNA is TGTGCCAGCACAGGGATTTCTAACTACGAGCAGTACGTC. Its protein product is CASTGISNYEQYV.

This chain links TRBV6-2 or TRBV6-3 with TRBJ1-5; 7 bases match TRBD1. The CDR3 length is 15 residues. Looked up from germline, CDR1 is MNHEY and CDR2 is SVGEGT. J gave up 2 bases and V 6 bases, and 7 bases lay outside the gene matches. The DNA for the CDR3 is TGTGCCAGCAGCTCCGACAGGGAGGGCAATCAGCCCCAGCATTTT. Protein: CASSSDREGNQPQHF.

This chain uses TRBV6-5 with TRBJ2-3, with 9 nucleotides matching TRBD2. The CDR3 sequence is 18 residues long. CDR1 is MNHEY, CDR2 SVGAGI, per germline. V trimming: 4 bases; J trimming: 2 bases; junction bases outside the gene matches: 13. This CDR3 is CASSLGTGAGGITDTQYF. CDR3 in DNA: TGTGCCAGCAGTTTGGGGACGGGTGCGGGGGGGATCACAGATACGCAGTATTTT.

This rearrangement joins TRBV5-1 to TRBJ2-7; D remains ambiguous. Trimming pared 3 bases from V and 6 bases from J, leaving 13 bases between. CDR1 SGHRS and CDR2 YFSETQ come from the germline V gene. The CDR3 has 13 amino acids. The CDR3 sequence: CASSSGPEGEQYF. The CDR3 DNA is TGCGCCAGCAGCTCCGGTCCCGAAGGCGAGCAGTACTTC.

The chain joins TRBV5-1 to TRBJ2-7; 7 nucleotides align to TRBD2. The CDR3 runs 14 residues. The J segment lost 6 bases and the V segment lost 4 bases, leaving 10 bases of the junction unmatched. CDR1 is SGHRS, CDR2 YFSETQ, per germline. CDR3 DNA: TGCGCCAGCAGCCGCCGGGGGGACGTAGGCGAGCAGTACTTC. This codes for CASSRRGDVGEQYF.

The chain joins TRBV7-9 to TRBJ2-5; TRBD2 aligns across 11 bases. This CDR3 has 16 amino acids. Germline-derived CDR1 and CDR2 are SEHNR and FQNEAQ (reference sequence). The V gene end was trimmed by 3 bases and the J gene end by 0 bases; junction bases not matched to a gene: 3. CDR3: CASSFLAGGDQETQYF. CDR3 sequence (DNA): TGTGCCAGCAGCTTTCTAGCGGGGGGCGACCAAGAGACCCAGTACTTC.

This sequence joins TRBV7-8 and TRBJ1-1, with D possibly matching TRBD1 (6 bases). CDR3 size: 15 residues. Germline lookup yields CDR1 SGHVS and CDR2 FQNEAQ. V gave up 6 bases and J gave up 3 bases, with 17 bases separating them. The CDR3 loop is CASRPSDRRYTEAFF. In nucleotides, the CDR3 is TGTGCCAGCAGACCGTCGGACAGACGGTACACTGAAGCTTTCTTT.

In this sample, this clonotype turned up a few times. This chain links TRBV20-1 with TRBJ2-1; 7 bases are shared with TRBD1. After removal of 5 bases from V and 7 bases from J, the junction contained 11 bases not matched to a gene. The germline gives CDR1 DFQATT, CDR2 SNEGSKA (reference sequence). The CDR3 totals 14 residues. Written as DNA, the CDR3 is TGCAGTGCTGTTGACAGGGAGTCGTGGAATGAGCAGTTCTTC. Its protein product is CSAVDRESWNEQFF.